The 7 T cell receptor beta chains below come from one sample, sequenced in a study of T cells after posttransplantation cyclophosphamide. Data came from immunoSEQ multiplex PCR; TCRdb stores just in-frame clones and leaves some out. The sample contains about 16,000 clones, 94% of which appear only once. The naive gate required viable CD3+CD4+ or CD3+CD8+ cells with CCR7+CD45RA+CD45RO-CD95-CD27+CD28+ phenotype. Sequencing was performed on naive CD4+ T cells sorted from blood. These receptors originate from a woman aged 50 to 65 in good health and a related stem cell transplant donor.

This chain links TRBV19 with TRBJ2-4; a possible D gene is TRBD1 (5 bases). Germline V gene data show CDR1 as LNHDA and CDR2 as SQIVND (reference sequence). The V gene lost 9 bases and the J gene lost 0 bases, with 9 bases spanning the gap. There are 13 residues in the CDR3. The CDR3 region is CASRALAKNIQYF. Written as DNA, the CDR3 is TGTGCCAGCAGGGCCCTAGCCAAAAACATTCAGTACTTC. Filled out from reference TRBV19 and TRBJ2-4, the complete variable domain reads DGGITQSPKYLFRKEGQNVTLSCEQNLNHDAMYWYRQDPGQGLRLIYYSQIVNDFQKGDIAEGYSVSREKKESFPLTVTSAQKNPTAFYLCASRALAKNIQYFGAGTRLSVL.

The chain employs TRBV19 and TRBJ1-2, with a possible D match to TRBD1 (6 bases). The CDR3 runs 14 residues. Germline CDR1 is LNHDA and CDR2 is SQIVND (reference sequence). The V and J ends lost 3 bases and 6 bases respectively, with 14 bases between them. As DNA, the CDR3 is TGTGCCAGTAGTATCGGGGGGCGCAGTCATGGCTACACCTTC. This gives the protein CASSIGGRSHGYTF.

The rearrangement uses TRBV7-2 and TRBJ1-5; 8 nucleotides match TRBD1. The length of the CDR3 is 15 residues. J gave up 8 bases and V 3 bases, and 9 bases lay outside the gene matches. The germline V gene encodes CDR1 SGHTA and CDR2 FQGNSA. CDR3 amino acids: CASSFRGQGFEPQHF. CDR3 coding DNA: TGTGCCAGCAGCTTCAGGGGGCAAGGATTTGAGCCCCAGCATTTT.

The chain is built from TRBV5-4 and TRBJ2-5; D is unclear. CDR3 length: 14 residues. CDR1 and CDR2 (germline): SGHNT, YYREEE (reference sequence). V was clipped by 2 bases and J by 3 bases, with 11 bases between them. The CDR3 protein is CASSFVSSEETQYF. The CDR3 DNA sequence: TGTGCCAGCAGCTTTGTATCCAGCGAAGAGACCCAGTACTTC.

This sequence joins TRBV7-3 and TRBJ2-5; 7 bases match TRBD2. V lost 5 bases and J lost 7; bases outside the gene matches: 13. Germline CDR1 reads SGHTA; CDR2 reads FQGTGA. The CDR3 totals 15 residues. In DNA form, the CDR3 reads TGTGCCAGCAGCGTACGTCATCTTGGGGAGGGGACCCAGTACTTC. As protein: CASSVRHLGEGTQYF.

The chain links TRBV7-9 to TRBJ2-1, with TRBD2 as a possible D gene (5 bases). The V gene's germline CDR1 is SEHNR and CDR2 FQNEAQ (reference sequence). This CDR3 is built from 15 residues. Trimming cost V 0 bases and J 13 bases, with 19 bases left between them. This CDR3 is CASSLANWHGVLQFF. CDR3 in DNA: TGTGCCAGCAGCTTAGCGAATTGGCACGGGGTACTCCAGTTCTTC.

Only one count was recorded for this clone. The chain uses TRBV7-3 and TRBJ2-1, with D tentatively TRBD2 (6 bases). Trimming stripped 4 bases from V and 10 bases from J, with 20 bases between. Germline assignment: CDR1 SGHTA and CDR2 FQGTGA. CDR3 length: 15 amino acids. DNA of the CDR3: TGTGCCAGCAGCTCCCACGGGGGTATAGGGAGGGAGCAGTTCTTC. Amino acid sequence: CASSSHGGIGREQFF.